Described below is a single T cell receptor (beta chain) sequence and its context. Its antigen is as yet unknown. There are 13 residues in the CDR3. V lost 7 bases and J 3 bases, leaving 13 bases between the germline ends. CDR1 and CDR2 (germline): SGDLS, YYNGEE. The sample originates from a study of T cells in localized non-small cell lung cancer. Study-level results: Heterogeneity remains possible because sequencing was limited to only one tumor region.

Researchers cut adjacent lung at least 2 cm from the tumor margin, and it showed no atypia. Only in-frame clones appear in the TCRdb table, and some are missing; sequencing was by immunoSEQ multiplex PCR. In the table there are roughly 2,000 clones, roughly a quarter of which are singletons. Specimen: normal lung tissue next to the tumor, collected before any cancer treatment. This receptor was taken from a female donor older than 55 with stage I lung adenocarcinoma. The rearrangement links TRBV9 to TRBJ1-1; D ambiguous. This CDR3 reads CASFYRPHTEAFF. CDR3 DNA: TGTGCCAGCTTTTATAGACCCCACACTGAAGCTTTCTTT.